The clone carrying this T cell receptor (beta chain) has a single count. Since a much larger clone is just one base distant, this may be a read error. Lacking the conserved final phenylalanine or tryptophan, this CDR3 likely reflects a read error. The entry originates in a study of tumor-infiltrating lymphocytes in primary liver carcinoma. Study-level information: Every patient in the cohort had a primary liver carcinoma. That carcinoma was treated by surgical resection. Regardless of tissue type, samples showed similar yields of roughly 3.5 to 7.13 million productive TCRbeta reads.

Using a constant-region primer together with ProtoScript II reverse transcriptase, TCR beta cDNA was made from around 500 ng of total RNA. ARM-PCR was slightly modified, and three nested multiplex PCR rounds with it gave rise to the TCR beta libraries. In the first two PCR rounds, TRBV1-TRBV30 forward primers were paired with a C-beta reverse primer, and each round lasted around 10 cycles. TCRdb reprocessed the multiplex PCR reads via MiXCR and lists one record per CDR3 protein. Altogether 310,000 or so distinct CDR3 sequences are present, 50% to 60% being singletons, with the ten largest covering about 18%. CDR3 length: 13 amino acids. Trimming removed 7 bases at V and 7 bases at J, with 16 bases between. The study extracted blood RNA from unsorted whole blood and also extracted germline DNA. The collection of about 4 milliliters of peripheral blood preceded surgery.

This clonotype was sampled from a woman aged 25 to 39 with primary liver carcinoma and hepatitis B virus infection. The sample taken for sequencing was peripheral blood. The chain joins TRBV12-3 or TRBV12-4 to TRBJ1-2; D uncertain. The CDR3 loop is CASNSWRASGYTL. The CDR3, as DNA: TGTGCCAGCAATTCTTGGAGGGCAAGTGGCTACACCTTG.